This T cell receptor (beta chain) was sequenced in a study of neurological immune-mediated disorders. In the study overall: The multiple sclerosis group of approximately 34 included roughly 30 relapsing-remitting and 3 secondary progressive patients.

One entry per CDR3 protein, called by TCRdb with MiXCR from the 5' RACE reads. The profile shows roughly 60,000 distinct CDR3 sequences, 3.5% to 4% of them singletons. The sorted libraries took roughly 990,000 CD4+ or CD8+ T cells. This clonotype was recorded at least ten times. Its antigen is as yet unknown. General study findings and limits: The repertoires of 18 of 34 multiple sclerosis patients were placed by phylogenetic grouping in a single related-CDR3 cluster, which may be a signature.

V was pared by 10 bases and J by 5 bases, with 23 bases between. This CDR3 spans 15 amino acids. CDR1 is MNHEY and CDR2 is SVGAGI in the germline V gene. The sequence came from a woman aged 40 to 55 with multiple sclerosis. What was sequenced was CD4+ T cells from blood. The rearrangement uses TRBV6-5 and TRBJ2-5, with TRBD1 as a possible D gene (5 bases). CDR3 residues: CATSMDASGPETQYF. Written as DNA, the CDR3 is TGTGCCACCTCAATGGACGCCTCAGGGCCGGAGACCCAGTACTTC.